These 18 T cell receptor beta chains were sequenced from one sample in a study of blood T cell repertoires in COVID-19. Data came from immunoSEQ multiplex PCR; TCRdb stores just in-frame clones and leaves some out. Among about 160,000 clones listed, about nine tenths were seen once. The sequenced sample was peripheral blood. These receptors were obtained from a young man with acute or convalescent COVID-19.

The genes are TRBV7-9 and TRBJ2-7; D call uncertain. From germline, CDR1 is SEHNR and CDR2 FQNEAQ (reference sequence). This CDR3 contains 14 residues. Trimming removed 3 bases at V and 6 bases at J, with 15 bases between. The CDR3 is CASSLPRAPSEQYF. The CDR3 bases are TGTGCCAGCAGCTTGCCTAGAGCTCCTTCCGAGCAGTACTTC.

The V and J genes are TRBV30 and TRBJ2-5; weak D call: TRBD2 (5 bases). Per germline, CDR1 GTSNPN and CDR2 SVGIG (reference sequence). Trimming cost V 5 bases and J 1 base, with 11 bases left between them. The CDR3 is 13 amino acids. CDR3 protein: CAWSGLTQETQYF. As DNA, the CDR3 is TGTGCCTGGTCGGGATTGACCCAAGAGACCCAGTACTTC. Using reference TRBV30 and TRBJ2-5 for the parts outside the CDR3, the full variable domain is SQTIHQWPATLVQPVGSPLSLECTVEGTSNPNLYWYRQAAGRGLQLLFYSVGIGQISSEVPQNLSASRPQDRQFILSSKKLLLSDSGFYLCAWSGLTQETQYFGPGTRLLVL.

The count of this clone is one. The rearrangement joins TRBV19 to TRBJ2-1, with D possibly TRBD1 on 8 matching bases. Trimming removed 4 bases from V and 5 bases from J, with 18 bases in between. Germline CDR1 reads LNHDA; CDR2 reads SQIVND (reference sequence). This CDR3 is 16 amino acids long. DNA of the CDR3: TGTGCCAGTAGTAAAGCGGGACAGGAGATCAACAATGAGCAGTTCTTC. Protein: CASSKAGQEINNEQFF.

This clone has a handful of counts. The genes are TRBV6-5 and TRBJ1-2; TRBD1 matches at 7 bases. The CDR3 length is 15 residues. The J segment lost 2 bases and the V segment lost 6 bases, leaving 9 bases of the junction unmatched. Per germline, CDR1 MNHEY and CDR2 SVGAGI. CDR3 nucleotides: TGTGCCAGCAGGGGGGGTGGGACAGCCAACTATGGCTACACCTTC. It translates to CASRGGGTANYGYTF.

This clone was counted a single time. This rearrangement joins TRBV7-8 to TRBJ1-1; the match to TRBD1 covers 11 bases. With V trimmed by 0 bases and J by 5 bases, 17 bases remained unmatched. This CDR3 region has 20 residues. Germline loops: CDR1 SGHVS, CDR2 FQNEAQ. CDR3 residues: CASSLAKGQGGDQVWTEAFF. The DNA of the CDR3 is TGTGCCAGCAGCTTAGCGAAGGGACAGGGGGGCGATCAAGTATGGACTGAAGCTTTCTTT.

The table lists this clone with a count of one. This sequence joins TRBV25-1 and TRBJ1-1; 9 bases agree with TRBD1. Germline CDR1 MGHDK, CDR2 SYGVNS. After removal of 4 bases from V and 5 bases from J, the junction contained 11 bases not matched to a gene. The CDR3 loop spans 16 amino acids. CDR3 nucleotides: TGTGCCAGCAGTGCCTACAGGGGGCCAGGGGGGACTGAAGCTTTCTTT. Protein: CASSAYRGPGGTEAFF.

The rearrangement joins TRBV11-2 to TRBJ2-3; the D is unclear. The length of the CDR3 is 17 residues. CDR1 is SGHAT and CDR2 is FQNNGV in the germline V gene. Trimming stripped 4 bases from V and 2 bases from J, with 19 bases between. CDR3 sequence reads: CASSSSRRLALTDTQYF. Here the CDR3 DNA reads TGTGCCAGCAGCTCATCCCGCAGGCTGGCTCTCACAGATACGCAGTATTTT.

This clone was recorded once. This sequence joins TRBV27 and TRBJ2-7; the D is unclear. From germline, CDR1 is MNHEY and CDR2 SMNVEV (reference sequence). The CDR3 has 15 amino acids. V lost 2 bases and J lost 0, with 11 bases in between. Here the CDR3 reads CASSLGHSLSYEQYF. CDR3 nucleotides: TGTGCCAGCAGTTTAGGGCATTCCCTCTCCTACGAGCAGTACTTC.

The rearrangement joins TRBV5-6 to TRBJ1-2; D gene uncertain. V shed 0 bases and J shed 5 bases, with 14 bases lying between them. Per germline, CDR1 SGHDT and CDR2 YYEEEE. The CDR3 extends over 15 amino acids. Here the CDR3 reads CASSLAVYRDYGYTF. CDR3 DNA sequence: TGTGCCAGCAGCTTGGCGGTGTACCGAGATTATGGCTACACCTTC. The full variable domain, in which reference TRBV5-6 and TRBJ1-2 provide the parts outside the CDR3, is DAGVTQSPTHLIKTRGQQVTLRCSPKSGHDTVSWYQQALGQGPQFIFQYYEEEERQRGNFPDRFSGHQFPNYSSELNVNALLLGDSALYLCASSLAVYRDYGYTFGSGTRLTVV.

This chain links TRBV6-5 with TRBJ2-7; no clear D. V was cut by 4 bases and J by 8 bases, with 9 bases left in between. Looked up from germline, CDR1 is MNHEY and CDR2 is SVGAGI. This CDR3 has 11 amino acids. CDR3 residues: CASSFLGQQYF. Here the CDR3 DNA reads TGTGCCAGCAGTTTCCTTGGCCAGCAGTACTTC.

DNA of the CDR3: TGTGCCAGCAGCTCGGGACAGGGTAGGGAAAAACTGTTTTTT. Its translation is CASSSGQGREKLFF. V usage is TRBV5-4 and J usage is TRBJ1-4; 9 bases fit TRBD1. The J segment lost 8 bases and the V segment lost 3 bases, leaving 5 bases of the junction unmatched. Germline V gene data show CDR1 as SGHNT and CDR2 as YYREEE (reference sequence). CDR3 length: 14 amino acids.

The rearrangement uses TRBV3-1 (or the pseudogene TRBV3-2) and TRBJ2-5; the match to TRBD2 covers 11 bases. This CDR3 spans 21 amino acids. CDR1 and CDR2 (germline): LGHDT, YNNKEL (reference sequence). V dropped 1 base and J dropped 2; count of bases not matched to a gene: 18. CDR3 residues: CASSQVQPLAGGSGGQETQYF. In DNA form, the CDR3 reads TGTGCCAGCAGCCAAGTTCAGCCCTTAGCGGGAGGGTCAGGAGGTCAAGAGACCCAGTACTTC.

The chain joins TRBV25-1 to TRBJ1-4; D possibly corresponds to TRBD1 (5 bases). V was clipped by 8 bases and J by 5 bases, with 15 bases between them. The germline CDR1 and CDR2 sequences are MGHDK and SYGVNS. CDR3 length: 14 residues. CDR3 in amino acids: CASSSAGGNEKLFF. The DNA of the CDR3 is TGTGCCAGCTCCTCCGCGGGGGGGAATGAAAAACTGTTTTTT.

The chain couples TRBV7-8 to TRBJ2-2; TRBD2 is a possible D gene (6 bases). CDR1 and CDR2 from the germline V gene are SGHVS and FQNEAQ. V lost 2 bases to trimming and J lost 1 base, with 8 bases between them. The CDR3 consists of 15 residues. Written as DNA, the CDR3 is TGTGCCAGCAGCTTACGGGGGAGGAACACCGGGGAGCTGTTTTTT. Translated: CASSLRGRNTGELFF. The complete variable domain, with remaining parts taken from reference TRBV7-8 and TRBJ2-2, reads GAGVSQSPRYKVAKRGQDVALRCDPISGHVSLFWYQQALGQGPEFLTYFQNEAQLDKSGLPSDRFFAERPEGSVSTLKIQRTQQEDSAVYLCASSLRGRNTGELFFGEGSRLTVL.

In its sample, this clone was seen once. This chain uses TRBV4-1 with TRBJ1-3, with 8 nucleotides matching TRBD1. The trim removed 4 bases at V and 7 bases at J, leaving 15 bases unmatched. Germline CDR1 is MGHRA and CDR2 is YSYEKL. The CDR3 length is 17 residues. This CDR3 reads CASSRGTGGRDWNTIYF. CDR3 DNA sequence: TGCGCCAGCAGCCGGGGTACAGGGGGGCGCGACTGGAACACCATATATTTT.

The J gene is TRBJ2-3, the V gene TRBV13; D might be TRBD2 (6 bases). Trimming shortened V by 4 bases and J by 3 bases, and 20 bases separated the two germline ends. Looked up from germline, CDR1 is PRHDT and CDR2 is FYEKMQ (reference sequence). This CDR3 region has 17 residues. CDR3 DNA sequence: TGTGCCAGCAGCTCGAGGGGTGTCGGGGGACCTACAGATACGCAGTATTTT. Translating gives CASSSRGVGGPTDTQYF.

This clone has just a few counts. This chain uses TRBV10-1 with TRBJ2-7, with TRBD2 identical over 12 bases. Germline V gene lookup returns CDR1 WNHNN and CDR2 SYGVQD (reference sequence). The CDR3 spans 18 residues. The J segment lost 2 bases and the V segment lost 0 bases, leaving 8 bases of the junction unmatched. The CDR3 nucleotides are TGCGCCAGCAGTGAGTCGTTCGGTTCTAGCGGGAGGGCCTACGAGCAGTACTTC. It specifies CASSESFGSSGRAYEQYF.

The gene calls are TRBV2 and TRBJ1-2; 11 nucleotides align to TRBD1. V trimming: 3 bases; J trimming: 4 bases; junction bases outside the gene matches: 1. The CDR3 has 14 amino acids. Germline V CDR1 and CDR2: SNHLY, FYNNEI. DNA for the CDR3: TGTGCCAGCAGTGACGGGACAGGGGGCTATGGCTACACCTTC. This translates into CASSDGTGGYGYTF.